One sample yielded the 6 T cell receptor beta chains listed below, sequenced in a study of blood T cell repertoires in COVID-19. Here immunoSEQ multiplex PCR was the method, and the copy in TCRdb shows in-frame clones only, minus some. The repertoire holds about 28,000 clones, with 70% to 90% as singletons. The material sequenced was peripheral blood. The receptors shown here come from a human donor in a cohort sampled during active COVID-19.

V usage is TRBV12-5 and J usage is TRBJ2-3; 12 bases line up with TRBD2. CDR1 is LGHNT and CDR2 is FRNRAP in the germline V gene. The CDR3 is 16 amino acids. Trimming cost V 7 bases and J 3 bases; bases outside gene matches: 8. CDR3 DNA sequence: TGTGCTAGTGTTTACCGACTAGCGGGAGAGACAGATACGCAGTATTTT. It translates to CASVYRLAGETDTQYF.

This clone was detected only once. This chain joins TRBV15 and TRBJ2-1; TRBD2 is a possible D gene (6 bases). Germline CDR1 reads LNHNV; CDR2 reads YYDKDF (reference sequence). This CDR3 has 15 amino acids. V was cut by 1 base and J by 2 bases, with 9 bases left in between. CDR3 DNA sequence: TGTGCCACCAGCAGAGCGGCGGGAACCTACAATGAGCAGTTCTTC. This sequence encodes CATSRAAGTYNEQFF.

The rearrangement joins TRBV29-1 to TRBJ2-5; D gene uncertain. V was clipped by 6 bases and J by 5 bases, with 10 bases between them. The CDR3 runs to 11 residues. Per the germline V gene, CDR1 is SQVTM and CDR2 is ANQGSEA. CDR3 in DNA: TGCAGCGTATTGGAGCAGGAGACCCAGTACTTC. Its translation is CSVLEQETQYF.

As DNA, the CDR3 is TGTGCCAGCAGCACTGCGACTAGCGGGACTCCCCCGCCACGGTTCTTC. Translation gives CASSTATSGTPPPRFF. The chain has TRBV5-6 and TRBJ2-1; TRBD2 aligns across 11 bases. The CDR3 spans 16 residues. The J segment lost 15 bases and the V segment lost 4 bases, leaving 18 bases of the junction unmatched. The V gene's germline CDR1 is SGHDT and CDR2 YYEEEE.

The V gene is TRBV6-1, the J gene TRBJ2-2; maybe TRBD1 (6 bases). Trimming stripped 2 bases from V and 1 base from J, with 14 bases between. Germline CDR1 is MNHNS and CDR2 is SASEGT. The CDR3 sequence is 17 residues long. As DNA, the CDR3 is TGTGCCAGCAGTGAACAAACGGGACACCTGAACACCGGGGAGCTGTTTTTT. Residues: CASSEQTGHLNTGELFF.

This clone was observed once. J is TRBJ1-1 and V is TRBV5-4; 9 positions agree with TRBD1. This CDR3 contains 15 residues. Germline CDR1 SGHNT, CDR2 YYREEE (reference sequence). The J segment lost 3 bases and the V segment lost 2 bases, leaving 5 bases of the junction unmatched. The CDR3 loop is CASSLGGQGDTEAFF. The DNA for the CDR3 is TGTGCCAGCAGCTTAGGGGGACAGGGAGACACTGAAGCTTTCTTT.